This is a list of T cell receptor beta chains from one sample in a study of identical twins. One entry per CDR3 protein results from TCRdb running MiXCR on the 5' RACE reads. The table has 500,000 to 650,000 distinct CDR3 sequences, 7.1% seen once; the top ten hold around 1.6%. The sample was also linked to a second study, of yellow fever vaccine responses in identical twins.

Source material: PBMCs. The receptors were gathered from a woman between 18 and 29 years old in good health. CDR3s include the opening cysteine and the closing phenylalanine or tryptophan. Fields, in order: CDR3 protein, CDR3 DNA, D gene, V gene, J gene, clone size. D genes are given only for firm matches. Size is stated for part of the rows, as once, few or many counts, or as a class when the clone is expanded.

CSGAQGANEQFF,TGCAGCGGAGCCCAGGGGGCGAATGAGCAGTTCTTC,TRBD1,TRBV29-1,TRBJ2-1,.
CASTRTGLPTNTEAFF,TGCGCCAGCACCCGGACAGGGCTACCAACGAACACTGAAGCTTTCTTT,TRBD1,TRBV5-1,TRBJ1-1,many
CSATGTSGSPFTDTQYF,TGCAGTGCTACAGGGACTAGCGGGAGTCCTTTCACAGATACGCAGTATTTT,TRBD2,TRBV20-1,TRBJ2-3,.
CASSKGRNTDTQYF,TGTGCCAGCAGTAAGGGACGGAACACAGATACGCAGTATTTT,.,TRBV7-6,TRBJ2-3,.
CASSFSGPQSYEQYF,TGCGCCAGCAGCTTTAGCGGGCCGCAATCCTACGAGCAGTACTTC,TRBD2,TRBV5-1,TRBJ2-7,many
CASRSGGSQETQYF,TGTGCCAGTCGATCGGGAGGTTCGCAAGAGACCCAGTACTTC,TRBD2,TRBV14,TRBJ2-5,few
CAISPGANVLTF,TGTGCCATCAGCCCAGGGGCCAACGTCCTGACTTTC,.,TRBV5-6,TRBJ2-6,.
CASSRYRLAEQNTDTQYF,TGTGCCAGCAGCCGTTATCGTCTAGCGGAACAAAATACAGATACGCAGTATTTT,TRBD2,TRBV3-1,TRBJ2-3,few
CASSFRDRSYGYTF,TGTGCCAGCAGCTTCCGGGACAGATCCTATGGCTACACCTTC,TRBD1,TRBV7-2,TRBJ1-2,.
CASSGRDSGGYTF,TGTGCCAGCAGTGGCCGGGACAGTGGCGGCTACACCTTC,TRBD1,TRBV25-1,TRBJ1-2,many
CASTPEPGQYNEQFF,TGTGCCAGCACCCCAGAGCCGGGACAATACAATGAGCAGTTCTTC,.,TRBV9,TRBJ2-1,few
CASTPLTENIQYF,TGTGCCAGCACCCCACTAACGGAAAACATTCAGTACTTC,.,TRBV6-1,TRBJ2-4,many
CRGFDGSQETQYF,TGCAGGGGGTTTGATGGAAGCCAAGAGACCCAGTACTTC,.,TRBV20-1,TRBJ2-5,.
CATSRDLGGAATGELFF,TGTGCCACCAGCAGAGATCTTGGGGGAGCGGCCACCGGGGAGCTGTTTTTT,.,TRBV15,TRBJ2-2,many
CSARDSRGGADTQYF,TGCAGTGCTAGAGATAGTCGGGGGGGCGCAGATACGCAGTATTTT,TRBD2,TRBV20-1,TRBJ2-3,few
CASRRDRGFEAFF,TGTGCCAGCAGGCGGGACAGGGGATTTGAAGCTTTCTTT,TRBD1,TRBV3-1,TRBJ1-1,.
CSVVSHSGNTIYF,TGCAGCGTAGTCAGCCACTCTGGAAACACCATATATTTT,.,TRBV29-1,TRBJ1-3,many
CAISESPRLTTRPNYGYTF,TGTGCCATCAGTGAGTCTCCCCGTCTGACAACCAGACCAAACTATGGCTACACCTTC,.,TRBV10-3,TRBJ1-2,.
CAIRGTSGETQYF,TGTGCCATCAGAGGGACTAGCGGAGAGACCCAGTACTTC,TRBD2,TRBV10-3,TRBJ2-5,few
CASTKGLAGVRQETQYF,TGTGCCAGCACCAAAGGACTAGCGGGAGTTAGGCAAGAGACCCAGTACTTC,TRBD2,TRBV12-3/TRBV12-4,TRBJ2-5,few
CASSQNGGRRETQYF,TGTGCCAGCAGTCAAAACGGGGGGCGCCGGGAGACCCAGTACTTC,.,TRBV3-1,TRBJ2-5,many
CASNSGTSYNEQFF,TGTGCCAGCAATAGCGGAACCTCCTACAATGAGCAGTTCTTC,.,TRBV28,TRBJ2-1,many
CASSPVDAYEQYF,TGTGCCAGCAGCCCGGTGGATGCCTACGAGCAGTACTTC,.,TRBV11-2,TRBJ2-7,.
CASSLGAVNTEAFF,TGTGCCAGCAGCTTAGGGGCCGTGAACACTGAAGCTTTCTTT,.,TRBV7-9,TRBJ1-1,many
CASSLAWTGGTDTQYF,TGCGCCAGCAGCTTGGCGTGGACAGGGGGCACAGATACGCAGTATTTT,TRBD1,TRBV5-1,TRBJ2-3,few
CASSPPFRLADDNEQFF,TGTGCCAGCTCACCACCCTTCCGGCTAGCGGACGACAATGAGCAGTTCTTC,TRBD2,TRBV18,TRBJ2-1,.
CASSIRLAANEQFF,TGTGCCAGTAGTATTCGTCTAGCGGCCAATGAGCAGTTCTTC,TRBD2,TRBV19,TRBJ2-1,few
CASSPTSGYNEQFF,TGTGCCAGCAGTCCTACTAGCGGTTACAATGAGCAGTTCTTC,TRBD2,TRBV6-1,TRBJ2-1,many
CASSSVARGNQPQHF,TGTGCCAGCAGTTCGGTCGCCAGGGGGAATCAGCCCCAGCATTTT,TRBD1,TRBV12-3/TRBV12-4,TRBJ1-5,.
CSASIWGEGSTEAFF,TGCAGTGCTAGTATCTGGGGGGAAGGTAGCACTGAAGCTTTCTTT,.,TRBV20-1,TRBJ1-1,few
CASSFRLAGYNEQFF,TGCGCCAGCAGCTTTAGACTAGCGGGCTACAATGAGCAGTTCTTC,TRBD2,TRBV5-1,TRBJ2-1,many
CSARVNPSGANVLTF,TGCAGTGCTAGAGTGAATCCCTCTGGGGCCAACGTCCTGACTTTC,.,TRBV20-1,TRBJ2-6,.
CASSQEATQYF,TGTGCCAGCAGCCAAGAAGCTACGCAGTATTTT,.,TRBV3-1,TRBJ2-3,.
CASSTGTGVQETQYF,TGCGCCAGCAGCACCGGGACAGGGGTGCAAGAGACCCAGTACTTC,TRBD1,TRBV4-1,TRBJ2-5,many
CASRPGQLNQPQHF,TGTGCCAGCAGACCGGGACAGCTAAATCAGCCCCAGCATTTT,TRBD1,TRBV28,TRBJ1-5,many
CASSSMGEQFF,TGTGCCAGCAGTTCTATGGGTGAGCAGTTCTTC,.,TRBV28,TRBJ2-1,.
CASSPGAYNEQFF,TGTGCCAGCAGCCCCGGGGCCTACAATGAGCAGTTCTTC,.,TRBV6-2/TRBV6-3,TRBJ2-1,many
CASSPLAGEQFF,TGCGCCAGCAGCCCCTTAGCGGGTGAGCAGTTCTTC,TRBD2,TRBV5-1,TRBJ2-1,many
CATQRQGHPDEQYF,TGTGCCACCCAAAGACAGGGTCATCCAGACGAGCAGTACTTC,TRBD1,TRBV19,TRBJ2-7,few
CASSLYNYGYTF,TGTGCCAGCAGCTTATATAACTATGGCTACACCTTC,.,TRBV5-6,TRBJ1-2,.
CASSFGGSGVQETQYF,TGCGCCAGCAGCTTCGGCGGTAGCGGGGTGCAAGAGACCCAGTACTTC,TRBD2,TRBV5-1,TRBJ2-5,few
CASSDRGQGGYEQYF,TGCGCCAGCAGTGACCGAGGGCAGGGCGGATACGAGCAGTACTTC,.,TRBV10-1,TRBJ2-7,few
CAISESMRQGDYGYTF,TGTGCCATCAGTGAGTCGATGCGACAGGGGGACTATGGCTACACCTTC,TRBD1,TRBV10-3,TRBJ1-2,.
CASSQRLAGDTGELFF,TGTGCCAGCAGCCAAAGACTAGCGGGAGACACCGGGGAGCTGTTTTTT,TRBD2,TRBV27,TRBJ2-2,few
CASSDEAHTGELFF,TGTGCCAGCAGTGACGAGGCTCACACCGGGGAGCTGTTTTTT,.,TRBV6-4,TRBJ2-2,many
CASSPPNRRLTGDTGELFF,TGTGCCAGCTCACCACCGAACAGGCGCCTCACTGGGGACACCGGGGAGCTGTTTTTT,.,TRBV18,TRBJ2-2,many
CASTEQGSNIQYF,TGTGCCAGCACCGAACAGGGGTCCAACATTCAGTACTTC,TRBD1,TRBV28,TRBJ2-4,many
CASSLVYFSATNEKLFF,TGTGCCAGCAGCTTAGTTTATTTCTCCGCAACTAATGAAAAACTGTTTTTT,.,TRBV7-9,TRBJ1-4,many
CASSLAPQTGYNSPLHF,TGTGCCAGCAGCTTAGCGCCACAGACAGGGTATAATTCACCCCTCCACTTT,TRBD1,TRBV7-9,TRBJ1-6,.
CSARDRGGLTDTQYF,TGCAGTGCTAGAGATCGCGGCGGTTTGACAGATACGCAGTATTTT,.,TRBV20-1,TRBJ2-3,.
CASSPGTLQETQYF,TGTGCCAGCAGTCCGGGGACTTTACAAGAGACCCAGTACTTC,.,TRBV5-5,TRBJ2-5,many
CASRGQPRDEQYF,TGCGCCAGCAGGGGACAGCCGCGGGACGAGCAGTACTTC,TRBD1,TRBV5-1,TRBJ2-7,.
CASSPWDRYYEQYF,TGTGCCAGCAGCCCCTGGGACAGGTATTACGAGCAGTACTTC,TRBD1,TRBV14,TRBJ2-7,few
CASSFRGMNTEAFF,TGTGCCAGCAGCTTCAGGGGCATGAACACTGAAGCTTTCTTT,.,TRBV5-6,TRBJ1-1,many
CASSKEGVISSYEQYF,TGTGCCAGCAGCAAGGAAGGGGTTATAAGCTCCTACGAGCAGTACTTC,.,TRBV21-1,TRBJ2-7,few
CASGLPNTGQFF,TGTGCTAGTGGTTTGCCTAACACCGGGCAGTTCTTC,.,TRBV12-5,TRBJ2-1,few
CASSLRAGGRRDTQYF,TGTGCCAGCAGTTTACGGGCGGGTGGAAGGAGAGATACGCAGTATTTT,.,TRBV27,TRBJ2-3,.